This T cell receptor beta chain was sequenced for a study of T cell responses to AZD1222 COVID-19 vaccine. The CDR3 extends over 15 amino acids. The V end lost 4 bases, the J end lost 0 bases, and 8 bases lay between the germline ends. Germline CDR1 SGHRS, CDR2 YFSETQ. The protocol was immunoSEQ multiplex PCR, while the TCRdb copy is restricted to in-frame clones and leaves out a portion. The repertoire holds 150,000 to 190,000 clones, with around 87% as singletons. Study observations and caveats: The donors showed a predominance of white British ancestry and of females, with possible underestimation of clonal diversity. Once two AZD1222 doses were given, Spike-specific TCR breadth and depth went up. Baseline seropositives among AZD1222 recipients totaled only six or seven.

As concerns this clone: Antigen specificity is unknown.

This TCR was recovered from an adult who received the AZD1222 COVID-19 vaccine. The chain joins TRBV5-1 to TRBJ2-6, with unresolved D. Sequences were derived from peripheral blood, sampled 28 days after the second AZD1222 dose. The CDR3 DNA reads TGCGCCAGCAGCACCCAGCCCTCTGGGGCCAACGTCCTGACTTTC. Protein sequence: CASSTQPSGANVLTF.